A selection of T cell receptor beta chains follows, all from one sample in a study of shared clonotypes between healthy human individuals. The method was immunoSEQ multiplex PCR; TCRdb's version includes in-frame clones alone and lacks a portion of them. The repertoire includes about 2.1 million clones, 90% to 95% of them detected once, and around 1.7% sits in the top ten. Material: naive CD8+ T cells from PBMCs. The receptors derive from a man aged 18 to 30 in good health. Some clones in this sample may be carry-over from other donors' samples. CDR3s include the opening cysteine and the closing phenylalanine or tryptophan. Fields, in order: D gene, clone size, J gene, V gene, CDR3 DNA, CDR3 protein. D genes are given only for firm matches. Rows may omit the clone size; those that give it use once, few, many or a size class.

>NA|NA|TRBJ1-5|TRBV7-8
TGTGCCAGCAGCTTAGAAACCGGGTATAGCAATCAGCCCCAGCATTTT
CASSLETGYSNQPQHF
>TRBD2|NA|TRBJ2-3|TRBV9
TGTGCCAGCAGCGGCACTAGCGGGAAGCCAGATACGCAGTATTTT
CASSGTSGKPDTQYF
>NA|NA|TRBJ2-7|TRBV19
TGTGCCAGTAGTATAGGTTGGCATGGAACGGGGGAGCAGTACTTC
CASSIGWHGTGEQYF
>NA|NA|TRBJ2-2|TRBV15
TGTGCCACCACCCCCCTATCGGTCACCGGGGAGCTGTTTTTT
CATTPLSVTGELFF
>TRBD2|NA|TRBJ2-3|TRBV18
TGTGCCAGCACAGAGCGGGAGGTCGATACGCAGTATTTT
CASTEREVDTQYF
>NA|NA|TRBJ2-7|TRBV7-8
TGTGCCAGCAGCTCCTCCGGGGGTGGTAACGAGCAGTACTTC
CASSSSGGGNEQYF
>NA|few|TRBJ2-7|TRBV4-3
TGCGCCAGCAGCCCAGTGGGCAGGGCGGGCGACGAGCAGTACTTC
CASSPVGRAGDEQYF
>NA|NA|TRBJ2-3|TRBV9
TGTGCCAGCAGCGTATTTCTGTCCTCTAGCACAGATACGCAGTATTTT
CASSVFLSSSTDTQYF
>NA|once|TRBJ2-3|TRBV4-1
TGCGCCAGCAGCCAGGGCTCCCAGGGGAGCACAGATACGCAGTATTTT
CASSQGSQGSTDTQYF
>NA|NA|TRBJ2-7|TRBV13
TGTGCCAGCAGCCGGGACTCCTACCCCTACGAGCAGTACTTC
CASSRDSYPYEQYF
>TRBD1|NA|TRBJ1-1|TRBV11-2
TGTGCCAGCAGCTACCATACAGGGGGCGGAACTGAAGCTTTCTTT
CASSYHTGGGTEAFF
>NA|NA|TRBJ1-1|TRBV20-1
TGCAGTGCCCCCAGGCTGTGGGCTTTCTTT
CSAPRLWAFF
>TRBD2|NA|TRBJ2-4|TRBV27
TGTGCCAGCAGTTTACGAACGGGGGGAATCGACATTCAGTACTTC
CASSLRTGGIDIQYF
>TRBD1|NA|TRBJ2-4|TRBV28
TGTGCCAGCAGTTACAGGACAGGGCATAACATTCAGTACTTC
CASSYRTGHNIQYF
>TRBD2|NA|TRBJ2-5|TRBV25-1
TGTGCCAGCAGTGATTCCGGGACTAGCGGAGGGTACCAAGAGACCCAGTACTTC
CASSDSGTSGGYQETQYF
>NA|few|TRBJ1-1|TRBV2
TGTGCCAGCAGTGATACACAGGGTGAAGCTTTCTTT
CASSDTQGEAFF
>NA|NA|TRBJ2-1|TRBV28
TGTGCCAGCAGTTTTACCCCGAGCTCCTACAATGAGCAGTTCTTC
CASSFTPSSYNEQFF
>NA|NA|TRBJ1-1|TRBV20-1
TGCAGTGCGGGAGACTACACTGAAGCTTTCTTT
CSAGDYTEAFF